A selection of T cell receptor beta chains follows, all from one sample in a study of T-cell reconstitution after alpha-beta-depleted transplantation in children. TCRdb re-called the PCR reads with MiXCR, one entry per CDR3 protein. The repertoire holds roughly 100,000 distinct CDR3 sequences, over 6% seen once, with about 17% in the top ten. The material was PBMCs, obtained before TCRalphabeta/CD19-depleted stem cell transplant. Source of these receptors: a boy younger than 10 with acute lymphoblastic leukemia, due to receive a stem cell transplant. The CDR3 runs from the conserved cysteine through the conserved F or W. D genes are given only for firm matches. Only part of the rows carry a size: once, few, many, or a class if the clone is expanded.

v_call: TRBV4-3; j_call: TRBJ1-4; clone_size: many; d_call: -; cdr3_aa: CASSQDRGRDVEKLFF; cdr3_nt: TGCGCCAGCAGCCAAGATCGGGGCAGGGATGTAGAAAAACTGTTTTTT
v_call: TRBV20-1; j_call: TRBJ2-7; clone_size: -; d_call: TRBD2; cdr3_aa: CSARVDSGGPPYEQYF; cdr3_nt: TGCAGTGCTAGAGTGGATAGCGGGGGTCCTCCCTACGAGCAGTACTTC
v_call: TRBV3-1; j_call: TRBJ2-5; clone_size: -; d_call: TRBD2; cdr3_aa: CTSSPPGLTPSIQETQYF; cdr3_nt: TGTACCAGCAGCCCTCCGGGACTAACCCCATCCATCCAAGAGACCCAGTACTTC
v_call: TRBV5-1; j_call: TRBJ1-3; clone_size: few; d_call: TRBD1; cdr3_aa: CASSLDRLSGNTIYF; cdr3_nt: TGCGCCAGCAGTTTGGACAGGCTCTCTGGAAACACCATATATTTT
v_call: TRBV2; j_call: TRBJ2-3; clone_size: many; d_call: -; cdr3_aa: CASASQGSRTDTQYF; cdr3_nt: TGTGCCAGCGCCTCCCAGGGATCCCGCACAGATACGCAGTATTTT
v_call: TRBV5-5; j_call: TRBJ1-2; clone_size: many; d_call: -; cdr3_aa: CASSELTLGGYTF; cdr3_nt: TGTGCCAGCAGCGAACTAACTTTGGGTGGCTACACCTTC
v_call: TRBV6-5; j_call: TRBJ2-3; clone_size: -; d_call: -; cdr3_aa: CASSRGTDTQYF; cdr3_nt: TGTGCCAGCAGTCGAGGGACAGATACGCAGTATTTT
v_call: TRBV3-1; j_call: TRBJ2-5; clone_size: -; d_call: -; cdr3_aa: CASSQRLVGETQYF; cdr3_nt: TGTGCCAGCAGCCAACGACTAGTCGGAGAGACCCAGTACTTC
v_call: TRBV7-8; j_call: TRBJ2-1; clone_size: many; d_call: TRBD2; cdr3_aa: CASSLVAGGLGYEQFF; cdr3_nt: TGTGCCAGCAGCTTGGTAGCGGGGGGGCTTGGCTATGAGCAGTTCTTC
v_call: TRBV6-1; j_call: TRBJ2-1; clone_size: few; d_call: TRBD1; cdr3_aa: CASRGTGGLNEQFF; cdr3_nt: TGTGCCAGCAGGGGGACAGGGGGCTTGAATGAGCAGTTCTTC
v_call: TRBV19; j_call: TRBJ2-7; clone_size: few; d_call: -; cdr3_aa: CASSVQGREGAYEQYF; cdr3_nt: TGTGCCAGTAGTGTTCAGGGCAGGGAAGGAGCCTACGAGCAGTACTTC
v_call: TRBV4-1; j_call: TRBJ2-3; clone_size: few; d_call: -; cdr3_aa: CASSRTNHREPTDTQYF; cdr3_nt: TGCGCCAGCAGCCGCACGAACCACCGGGAACCCACAGATACGCAGTATTTT
v_call: TRBV4-3; j_call: TRBJ1-5; clone_size: -; d_call: TRBD1; cdr3_aa: CASSQYITRGQGNQPQHF; cdr3_nt: TGCGCCAGCAGCCAATATATTACGAGGGGGCAAGGCAATCAGCCCCAGCATTTT
v_call: TRBV4-2; j_call: TRBJ2-7; clone_size: many; d_call: TRBD1; cdr3_aa: CASSQEEGQGASEQYF; cdr3_nt: TGTGCCAGCAGCCAAGAAGAAGGACAGGGGGCGTCCGAGCAGTACTTC
v_call: TRBV5-1; j_call: TRBJ2-7; clone_size: -; d_call: TRBD2; cdr3_aa: CASSSTSGASYEQYF; cdr3_nt: TGCGCCAGCAGCTCGACCAGCGGGGCCTCCTACGAGCAGTACTTC
v_call: TRBV12-3/TRBV12-4; j_call: TRBJ1-3; clone_size: many; d_call: -; cdr3_aa: CASSLGPRGFSGNTIYF; cdr3_nt: TGTGCCAGCAGTTTAGGCCCCCGGGGGTTCTCTGGAAACACCATATATTTT
v_call: TRBV19; j_call: TRBJ2-3; clone_size: -; d_call: -; cdr3_aa: CASARLSGTDTQYF; cdr3_nt: TGTGCCAGCGCCCGACTAAGCGGCACAGATACGCAGTATTTT
v_call: TRBV13; j_call: TRBJ2-7; clone_size: many; d_call: TRBD2; cdr3_aa: CASSFGLASYEQYF; cdr3_nt: TGTGCCAGCAGCTTTGGACTAGCCTCCTACGAGCAGTACTTC
v_call: TRBV18; j_call: TRBJ1-4; clone_size: few; d_call: TRBD1; cdr3_aa: CASSFGTVEKLFF; cdr3_nt: TGTGCCAGCTCGTTCGGGACAGTGGAAAAACTGTTTTTT
v_call: TRBV25-1; j_call: TRBJ1-2; clone_size: -; d_call: -; cdr3_aa: CASSDTLNYGYTF; cdr3_nt: TGTGCCAGCAGTGACACCCTTAACTATGGCTACACCTTC
v_call: TRBV6-2/TRBV6-3; j_call: TRBJ2-7; clone_size: many; d_call: -; cdr3_aa: CASRPDGYYEQYF; cdr3_nt: TGTGCCAGCAGGCCGGACGGATACTACGAGCAGTACTTC
v_call: TRBV5-6; j_call: TRBJ2-2; clone_size: -; d_call: TRBD1; cdr3_aa: CASSWGQPNTGELFF; cdr3_nt: TGTGCCAGCTCCTGGGGACAGCCGAACACCGGGGAGCTGTTTTTT
v_call: TRBV20-1; j_call: TRBJ2-3; clone_size: few; d_call: TRBD2; cdr3_aa: CSAYQTSGSTDTQYF; cdr3_nt: TGCAGTGCTTACCAGACTAGCGGCAGCACAGATACGCAGTATTTT
v_call: TRBV23-1; j_call: TRBJ2-7; clone_size: -; d_call: TRBD1; cdr3_aa: CASSRPRDRGNYEQYF; cdr3_nt: TGCGCCAGCAGTCGCCCCCGGGACAGGGGTAACTACGAGCAGTACTTC
v_call: TRBV9; j_call: TRBJ1-6; clone_size: few; d_call: -; cdr3_aa: CASSVLPTDNSPLHF; cdr3_nt: TGTGCCAGCAGCGTACTCCCAACGGATAATTCACCCCTCCACTTT
v_call: TRBV6-4; j_call: TRBJ2-2; clone_size: -; d_call: -; cdr3_aa: CASSAGTGTGELFF; cdr3_nt: TGTGCCAGCAGCGCCGGGACGGGGACCGGGGAGCTGTTTTTT
v_call: TRBV2; j_call: TRBJ2-3; clone_size: -; d_call: TRBD1; cdr3_aa: CASSKDRVWTDTQYF; cdr3_nt: TGTGCCAGCAGTAAGGACAGGGTATGGACAGATACGCAGTATTTT
v_call: TRBV5-1; j_call: TRBJ2-5; clone_size: -; d_call: -; cdr3_aa: CASSSGGTAGETQYF; cdr3_nt: TGCGCCAGCAGCTCGGGAGGGACAGCAGGGGAGACCCAGTACTTC
v_call: TRBV7-9; j_call: TRBJ2-7; clone_size: few; d_call: -; cdr3_aa: CASSLTPSPAEQYF; cdr3_nt: TGTGCCAGCAGCTTAACTCCATCTCCGGCCGAGCAGTACTTC
v_call: TRBV12-3/TRBV12-4; j_call: TRBJ2-5; clone_size: many; d_call: TRBD2; cdr3_aa: CASRHSGGVVTQYF; cdr3_nt: TGTGCCAGCAGACACAGCGGGGGGGTGGTGACCCAGTACTTC
v_call: TRBV28; j_call: TRBJ1-5; clone_size: -; d_call: -; cdr3_aa: CASSLAGKRNQPQHF; cdr3_nt: TGTGCCAGCAGTTTGGCGGGGAAGCGCAATCAGCCCCAGCATTTT
v_call: TRBV10-2; j_call: TRBJ2-2; clone_size: -; d_call: -; cdr3_aa: CASSGRGTLTGELFF; cdr3_nt: TGCGCCAGCAGTGGGAGGGGTACCCTCACCGGGGAGCTGTTTTTT
v_call: TRBV12-3/TRBV12-4; j_call: TRBJ2-2; clone_size: many; d_call: TRBD1; cdr3_aa: CASSFRGLHTGELFF; cdr3_nt: TGTGCCAGCAGTTTCAGGGGGCTTCACACCGGGGAGCTGTTTTTT
v_call: TRBV3-1; j_call: TRBJ1-1; clone_size: few; d_call: -; cdr3_aa: CASSQDPGVTEAFF; cdr3_nt: TGTGCCAGCAGCCAAGACCCGGGGGTCACTGAAGCTTTCTTT
v_call: TRBV20-1; j_call: TRBJ1-5; clone_size: many; d_call: -; cdr3_aa: CSATPGLYSNQPQHF; cdr3_nt: TGCAGTGCTACACCGGGACTGTATAGCAATCAGCCCCAGCATTTT
v_call: TRBV11-2; j_call: TRBJ2-7; clone_size: -; d_call: TRBD2; cdr3_aa: CASSTLSGLAGPSYEQYF; cdr3_nt: TGTGCCAGCAGCACCTTATCGGGACTAGCGGGGCCCTCCTACGAGCAGTACTTC